The rows below give T cell receptor beta chains drawn from one sample of a study of memory CD8 T cells in hepatitis C reinfection. Libraries were prepared by immunoSEQ multiplex PCR; TCRdb keeps only in-frame clonotypes and omits some of them. In the table there are under 50,000 clones, roughly 90% of which are singletons. The sequenced material came from naive CD8+ T cells sorted from blood. All receptors come from a man younger than 30 with hepatitis C virus infection. Both conserved end residues are part of each CDR3. Each record gives: V gene, J gene, clone size, D gene, CDR3 protein, CDR3 DNA. D genes are given only for firm matches. Clone size is stated in some rows and not others, as once, few, many or a class when expanded.

V: TRBV4-1; J: TRBJ1-4; size: NA; D: NA; CDR3: CASSQDPPATNEKLFF; DNA: TGCGCCAGCAGCCAAGATCCCCCAGCAACTAATGAAAAACTGTTTTTT
V: TRBV6-6; J: TRBJ1-4; size: large; D: NA; CDR3: CASSYHSGGTNEKLFF; DNA: TGTGCCAGCAGTTACCACTCGGGGGGCACTAATGAAAAACTGTTTTTT
V: TRBV7-8; J: TRBJ2-3; size: NA; D: NA; CDR3: CASSFYASADTQYF; DNA: TGTGCCAGCAGCTTTTACGCTAGTGCAGATACGCAGTATTTT
V: TRBV2; J: TRBJ1-2; size: NA; D: TRBD1; CDR3: CASRGQGINYGYTF; DNA: TGTGCCAGCAGGGGACAGGGAATAAACTATGGCTACACCTTC
V: TRBV13; J: TRBJ2-1; size: NA; D: TRBD2; CDR3: CASRPGLAGGLYNEQFF; DNA: TGTGCCAGCAGGCCCGGACTAGCGGGGGGGCTGTACAATGAGCAGTTCTTC
V: TRBV7-3; J: TRBJ2-7; size: NA; D: TRBD2; CDR3: CASSPGTSGYEQYF; DNA: TGTGCCAGCAGTCCCGGGACTAGCGGCTACGAGCAGTACTTC
V: TRBV19; J: TRBJ2-7; size: NA; D: NA; CDR3: CASSISVRYEQYF; DNA: TGTGCCAGTAGTATCTCCGTTCGGTACGAGCAGTACTTC
V: TRBV5-1; J: TRBJ1-1; size: once; D: TRBD1; CDR3: CASSLVGGSLGTEAFF; DNA: TGCGCCAGCAGCTTGGTAGGGGGCAGCCTGGGGACTGAAGCTTTCTTT
V: TRBV9; J: TRBJ2-7; size: NA; D: TRBD1; CDR3: CASSADGTGSLEQYF; DNA: TGTGCCAGCAGCGCTGATGGGACAGGGTCGCTCGAGCAGTACTTC
V: TRBV27; J: TRBJ1-5; size: once; D: TRBD1; CDR3: CASSPGQGVSNQPQHF; DNA: TGTGCCAGCAGTCCGGGACAGGGTGTAAGCAATCAGCCCCAGCATTTT
V: TRBV10-2; J: TRBJ2-3; size: NA; D: NA; CDR3: CASQGQSTDTQYF; DNA: TGCGCCAGCCAAGGACAAAGCACAGATACGCAGTATTTT
V: TRBV27; J: TRBJ2-7; size: once; D: NA; CDR3: CASSLFGGGNEQYF; DNA: TGTGCCAGCAGTTTATTTGGGGGAGGCAACGAGCAGTACTTC
V: TRBV28; J: TRBJ2-6; size: once; D: TRBD1; CDR3: CASSFRDRGSGANVLTF; DNA: TGTGCCAGCAGTTTCCGTGACAGGGGATCTGGGGCCAACGTCCTGACTTTC
V: TRBV15; J: TRBJ2-1; size: NA; D: NA; CDR3: CATSPDYKSYNEQFF; DNA: TGTGCCACCAGCCCCGACTACAAGTCTTACAATGAGCAGTTCTTC
V: TRBV6-1; J: TRBJ1-5; size: NA; D: TRBD1; CDR3: CASSEVTGGQPQHF; DNA: TGTGCCAGCAGTGAGGTGACAGGGGGCCAGCCCCAGCATTTT
V: TRBV4-1; J: TRBJ1-2; size: NA; D: NA; CDR3: CASSQPLYGQDYGYTF; DNA: TGCGCCAGCAGCCAACCCCTGTACGGACAAGACTATGGCTACACCTTC
V: TRBV6-1; J: TRBJ2-7; size: NA; D: TRBD2; CDR3: CASSDRTSGRESSYEQYF; DNA: TGTGCCAGCAGTGACCGGACTAGCGGGAGGGAAAGCTCCTACGAGCAGTACTTC
V: TRBV2; J: TRBJ1-5; size: NA; D: TRBD1; CDR3: CASSDQYRGKSSGDQPQHF; DNA: TGTGCCAGCAGTGACCAGTACAGGGGGAAATCCTCGGGGGATCAGCCCCAGCATTTT
V: TRBV5-5; J: TRBJ2-2; size: NA; D: TRBD2; CDR3: CASSPGTRVLERELFF; DNA: TGTGCCAGCAGCCCCGGGACTAGAGTCCTTGAGAGGGAGCTGTTTTTT
V: TRBV5-1; J: TRBJ2-7; size: NA; D: NA; CDR3: CASSLAVAGISYEQYF; DNA: TGCGCCAGCAGCTTGGCGGTGGCAGGTATCTCCTACGAGCAGTACTTC
V: TRBV7-9; J: TRBJ1-1; size: NA; D: TRBD1; CDR3: CASSPDRGVGAEAFF; DNA: TGTGCCAGCAGTCCGGACAGGGGGGTGGGCGCTGAAGCTTTCTTT
V: TRBV27; J: TRBJ1-1; size: NA; D: TRBD1; CDR3: CASRYRGNTEAFF; DNA: TGTGCCAGCAGATACAGGGGGAACACTGAAGCTTTCTTT
V: TRBV4-3; J: TRBJ1-1; size: NA; D: NA; CDR3: CASSQGRGPMNTEAFF; DNA: TGCGCCAGCAGCCAAGGCAGGGGCCCAATGAACACTGAAGCTTTCTTT
V: TRBV7-6; J: TRBJ1-3; size: NA; D: NA; CDR3: CASSSSPRFSGNTIYF; DNA: TGTGCCAGCAGCTCGTCGCCTAGATTCTCTGGAAACACCATATATTTT
V: TRBV14; J: TRBJ2-2; size: NA; D: NA; CDR3: CASSHMNTGELFF; DNA: TGTGCCAGCAGCCACATGAACACCGGGGAGCTGTTTTTT
V: TRBV29-1; J: TRBJ2-7; size: NA; D: TRBD1; CDR3: CSAITGQGIHEQYF; DNA: TGCAGCGCGATAACGGGACAGGGCATCCACGAGCAGTACTTC
V: TRBV27; J: TRBJ1-6; size: NA; D: TRBD1; CDR3: CASSLSGQINSPLHF; DNA: TGTGCCAGCAGTCTCTCGGGACAGATAAATTCACCCCTCCACTTT
V: TRBV4-1; J: TRBJ2-5; size: NA; D: NA; CDR3: CASSPVGGGIQETQYF; DNA: TGCGCCAGCAGCCCCGTGGGCGGGGGCATCCAAGAGACCCAGTACTTC
V: TRBV13; J: TRBJ2-5; size: NA; D: NA; CDR3: CASSPSAGGQETQYF; DNA: TGTGCCAGCAGCCCTTCGGCGGGCGGCCAAGAGACCCAGTACTTC
V: TRBV4-3; J: TRBJ1-1; size: NA; D: NA; CDR3: CASSPVMNTEAFF; DNA: TGCGCCAGCAGCCCAGTCATGAACACTGAAGCTTTCTTT
V: TRBV6-5; J: TRBJ1-5; size: NA; D: NA; CDR3: CASSYQGNQPQHF; DNA: TGTGCCAGCAGTTACCAGGGCAATCAGCCCCAGCATTTT
V: TRBV6-6; J: TRBJ2-2; size: NA; D: NA; CDR3: CASSYSEGLAGELFF; DNA: TGTGCCAGCAGTTACTCGGAGGGTTTGGCCGGGGAGCTGTTTTTT
V: TRBV10-3; J: TRBJ2-1; size: few; D: TRBD1; CDR3: CAISEEGASSYNEQFF; DNA: TGTGCCATCAGTGAAGAGGGGGCCAGCTCCTACAATGAGCAGTTCTTC
V: TRBV4-3; J: TRBJ2-3; size: NA; D: TRBD2; CDR3: CASSAGTSGGANMDTQYF; DNA: TGCGCCAGCAGTGCGGGGACTAGCGGGGGGGCCAACATGGATACGCAGTATTTT
V: TRBV21-1; J: TRBJ1-4; size: NA; D: NA; CDR3: CASSKGQGKFPTNEKLFF; DNA: TGTGCCAGCAGTAAAGGACAGGGGAAGTTCCCAACTAATGAAAAACTGTTTTTT
V: TRBV6-5; J: TRBJ2-3; size: once; D: NA; CDR3: CASSYSRETDTQYF; DNA: TGTGCCAGCAGTTACTCAAGAGAGACAGATACGCAGTATTTT
V: TRBV11-2; J: TRBJ2-1; size: NA; D: TRBD2; CDR3: CASRLAGASNEQFF; DNA: TGTGCCAGCAGGCTAGCGGGAGCTTCCAATGAGCAGTTCTTC
V: TRBV5-1; J: TRBJ2-1; size: few; D: TRBD2; CDR3: CASSLVWPSGNNEQFF; DNA: TGCGCCAGCAGCTTGGTTTGGCCTAGCGGGAACAATGAGCAGTTCTTC
V: TRBV7-9; J: TRBJ2-2; size: NA; D: TRBD2; CDR3: CASSLGGGSGGAGELFF; DNA: TGTGCCAGCAGCTTGGGGGGAGGTAGCGGGGGGGCCGGGGAGCTGTTTTTT
V: TRBV27; J: TRBJ2-5; size: NA; D: NA; CDR3: CASGDTEETQYF; DNA: TGTGCCAGCGGGGACACCGAGGAGACCCAGTACTTC
V: TRBV4-1; J: TRBJ1-2; size: NA; D: NA; CDR3: CASRSNDFALDGYTF; DNA: TGCGCCAGCAGATCGAACGACTTCGCCCTCGATGGCTACACCTTC
V: TRBV4-1; J: TRBJ1-2; size: NA; D: TRBD1; CDR3: CASSQEGANGYTF; DNA: TGCGCCAGCAGCCAGGAGGGGGCAAATGGCTACACCTTC
V: TRBV25-1; J: TRBJ1-6; size: NA; D: NA; CDR3: CASSDSNSPLHF; DNA: TGTGCCAGCAGTGATTCGAATTCACCCCTCCACTTT
V: TRBV4-1; J: TRBJ2-1; size: NA; D: TRBD2; CDR3: CASSPGGLAGANNEQFF; DNA: TGCGCCAGCAGCCCCGGGGGACTAGCGGGAGCCAACAATGAGCAGTTCTTC
V: TRBV19; J: TRBJ2-7; size: NA; D: TRBD2; CDR3: CASSELAGATYEQYF; DNA: TGTGCCAGTAGTGAACTAGCGGGCGCGACCTACGAGCAGTACTTC
V: TRBV5-1; J: TRBJ2-5; size: NA; D: TRBD2; CDR3: CASSLVGSGRPFETQYF; DNA: TGCGCCAGCAGCTTGGTTGGCAGCGGGAGGCCTTTCGAGACCCAGTACTTC
V: TRBV27; J: TRBJ2-1; size: NA; D: TRBD2; CDR3: CASSLTTAGEYNEQFF; DNA: TGTGCCAGCAGTTTAACAACGGCGGGGGAGTACAATGAGCAGTTCTTC
V: TRBV9; J: TRBJ2-1; size: NA; D: TRBD1; CDR3: CASSAQGTAPGQFF; DNA: TGTGCCAGCAGCGCCCAAGGGACAGCTCCTGGGCAGTTCTTC
V: TRBV15; J: TRBJ2-7; size: NA; D: NA; CDR3: CATSRDQVVGRDTREDEQYF; DNA: TGTGCCACCAGCAGAGATCAGGTTGTGGGCCGGGACACCCGCGAGGACGAGCAGTACTTC
V: TRBV6-4; J: TRBJ2-1; size: NA; D: NA; CDR3: CASSEGVNEQFF; DNA: TGTGCCAGCAGTGAGGGAGTCAATGAGCAGTTCTTC
V: TRBV28; J: TRBJ2-5; size: NA; D: NA; CDR3: CATLPVGLLSRKETQYF; DNA: TGTGCCACCCTTCCTGTGGGACTCCTTTCCCGTAAAGAGACCCAGTACTTC
V: TRBV5-4; J: TRBJ2-7; size: NA; D: TRBD1; CDR3: CASSSGTVYEQYF; DNA: TGTGCCAGCAGCTCAGGGACAGTGTACGAGCAGTACTTC
V: TRBV19; J: TRBJ2-7; size: NA; D: NA; CDR3: CASSMSAASYEQYF; DNA: TGTGCCAGTAGTATGTCGGCAGCGTCGTACGAGCAGTACTTC
V: TRBV18; J: TRBJ2-3; size: NA; D: NA; CDR3: CASSPGASSTDTQYF; DNA: TGTGCCAGCTCACCGGGGGCATCTAGCACAGATACGCAGTATTTT
V: TRBV30; J: TRBJ1-5; size: NA; D: TRBD1; CDR3: CAWRLGQGGQPQHF; DNA: TGTGCCTGGAGACTAGGACAGGGAGGCCAGCCCCAGCATTTT